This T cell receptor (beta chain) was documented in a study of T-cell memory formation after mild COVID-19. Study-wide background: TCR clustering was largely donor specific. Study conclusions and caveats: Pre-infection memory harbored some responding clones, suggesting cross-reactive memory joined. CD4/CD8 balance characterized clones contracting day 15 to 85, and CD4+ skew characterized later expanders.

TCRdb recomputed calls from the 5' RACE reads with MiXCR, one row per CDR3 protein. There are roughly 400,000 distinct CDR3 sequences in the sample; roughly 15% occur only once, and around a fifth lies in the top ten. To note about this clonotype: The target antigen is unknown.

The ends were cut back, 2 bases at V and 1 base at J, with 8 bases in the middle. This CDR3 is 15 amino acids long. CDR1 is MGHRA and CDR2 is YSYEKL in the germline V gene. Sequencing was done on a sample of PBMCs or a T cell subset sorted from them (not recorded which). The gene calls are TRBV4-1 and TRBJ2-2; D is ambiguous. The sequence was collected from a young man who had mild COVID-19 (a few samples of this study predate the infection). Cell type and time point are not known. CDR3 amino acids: CASSQKRVNTGELFF. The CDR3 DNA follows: TGCGCCAGCAGCCAAAAAAGGGTGAACACCGGGGAGCTGTTTTTT.